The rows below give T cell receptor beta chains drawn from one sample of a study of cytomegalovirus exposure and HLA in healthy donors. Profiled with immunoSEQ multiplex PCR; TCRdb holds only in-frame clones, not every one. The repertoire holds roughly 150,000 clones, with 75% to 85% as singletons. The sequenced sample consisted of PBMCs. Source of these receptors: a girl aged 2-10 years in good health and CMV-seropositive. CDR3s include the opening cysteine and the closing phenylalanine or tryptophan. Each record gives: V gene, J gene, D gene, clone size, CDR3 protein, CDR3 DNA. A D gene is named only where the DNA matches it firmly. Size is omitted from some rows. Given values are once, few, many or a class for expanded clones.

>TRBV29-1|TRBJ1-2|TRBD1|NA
CSVEEGGQGDYGYTF
TGCAGCGTTGAAGAAGGGGGACAGGGGGACTATGGCTACACCTTC
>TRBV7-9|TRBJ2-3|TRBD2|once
CASSTRLAGVNTDTQYF
TGTGCCAGCAGCACTCGACTAGCGGGAGTAAACACAGATACGCAGTATTTT
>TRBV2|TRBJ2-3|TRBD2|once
CARRAPGTSGHTDTQYF
TGTGCCCGCCGGGCCCCCGGGACTAGCGGGCACACAGATACGCAGTATTTT
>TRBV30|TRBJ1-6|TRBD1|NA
CAWEPGQGTALHF
TGTGCCTGGGAACCGGGACAGGGAACGGCCCTCCACTTT
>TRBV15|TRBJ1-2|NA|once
CATSRKTVSYGYTF
TGTGCCACCAGCAGAAAGACAGTCTCCTATGGCTACACCTTC
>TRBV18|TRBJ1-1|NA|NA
CASSPRGQNTEAFF
TGTGCCAGCTCACCAAGGGGCCAGAACACTGAAGCTTTCTTT
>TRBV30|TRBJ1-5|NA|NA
CAWSQTTRINQPQHF
TGTGCCTGGAGCCAAACGACCAGGATCAATCAGCCCCAGCATTTT
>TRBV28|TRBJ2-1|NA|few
CASSLSKTVLEQFF
TGTGCCAGCAGTTTATCTAAGACAGTGTTGGAGCAGTTCTTC
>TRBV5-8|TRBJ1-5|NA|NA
CASSKMTGNKHF
TGTGCCAGCAGCAAGATGACAGGCAACAAGCATTTT
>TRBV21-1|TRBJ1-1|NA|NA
CASSKALSRGWDTEAFF
TGTGCCAGCAGCAAAGCTCTAAGTCGGGGGTGGGACACTGAAGCTTTCTTT
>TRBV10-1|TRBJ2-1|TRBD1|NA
CASSAGQGMNEQFF
TGCGCCAGCAGTGCGGGACAGGGGATGAATGAGCAGTTCTTC
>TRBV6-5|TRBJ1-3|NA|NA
CASSYSNRDSGNTIYF
TGTGCCAGCAGTTACTCGAATCGGGACTCTGGAAACACCATATATTTT
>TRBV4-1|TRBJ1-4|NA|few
CASSQDPAGSEKLFF
TGCGCCAGCAGCCAAGATCCGGCAGGCAGTGAAAAACTGTTTTTT
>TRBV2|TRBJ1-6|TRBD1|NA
CASSPGQGALGNSPLHF
TGTGCCAGCAGCCCGGGACAGGGGGCTTTGGGTAATTCACCCCTCCACTTT
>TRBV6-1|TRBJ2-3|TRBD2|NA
CASTLSAGGNTQYF
TGTGCCAGCACGCTCTCAGCGGGAGGAAATACGCAGTATTTT
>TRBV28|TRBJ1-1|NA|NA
CASMARLNTEAFF
TGTGCCAGCATGGCTAGATTGAACACTGAAGCTTTCTTT
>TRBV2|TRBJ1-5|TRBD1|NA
CASGQGNQPQHF
TGTGCCAGCGGACAGGGGAATCAGCCCCAGCATTTT
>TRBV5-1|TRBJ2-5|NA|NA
CASSLDPGHNAQETQYF
TGCGCCAGCAGCTTGGACCCGGGACACAACGCCCAAGAGACCCAGTACTTC
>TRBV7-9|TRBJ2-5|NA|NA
CASSLGRIQETQYF
TGTGCCAGCAGCTTGGGGAGAATCCAAGAGACCCAGTACTTC
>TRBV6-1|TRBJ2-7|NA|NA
CASSEALPRYYEQYF
TGTGCCAGCAGTGAAGCGCTTCCACGCTACTACGAGCAGTACTTC
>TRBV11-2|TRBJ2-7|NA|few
CASSFLRGRVYEQYF
TGTGCCAGCAGCTTCCTCCGGGGTCGGGTCTACGAGCAGTACTTC
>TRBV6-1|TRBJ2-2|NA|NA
CAVSTNTGELFF
TGTGCCGTCAGTACGAACACCGGGGAGCTGTTTTTT
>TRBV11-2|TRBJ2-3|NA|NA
CASRGDTQYF
TGTGCCAGCAGGGGCGATACGCAGTATTTT